The sequence of this T cell receptor beta chain was determined in a study of shared clonotypes between healthy human individuals. The study, taken as a whole, reports: The study drew on few donors, limiting represented genetic and exposure-history diversity.

The ends lost 2 bases at V and 2 bases at J; junction bases unmatched: 2. Germline V gene lookup returns CDR1 SGHTS and CDR2 YDEGEE. The CDR3 has 15 amino acids. Data came from immunoSEQ multiplex PCR; TCRdb stores just in-frame clones and leaves some out. The sample has about 1,800,000 clones; approximately 95% are singletons. Regarding this clone: Its target is unknown.

The naive CD8 fraction comprised CD45RO-negative cells positively selected for CCR7 and excluded terminally differentiated effector memory CD45RA+ cells. This receptor was identified in a man aged 18-30 years in good health. Sequenced sample: naive CD8+ T cells sorted from blood. This sequence joins TRBV5-8 and TRBJ2-3, with TRBD2 identical over 10 bases. The CDR3 DNA follows: TGTGCCAGCAGCTTTCTAGCGGGAGTCACAGATACGCAGTATTTT. Its translation: CASSFLAGVTDTQYF.